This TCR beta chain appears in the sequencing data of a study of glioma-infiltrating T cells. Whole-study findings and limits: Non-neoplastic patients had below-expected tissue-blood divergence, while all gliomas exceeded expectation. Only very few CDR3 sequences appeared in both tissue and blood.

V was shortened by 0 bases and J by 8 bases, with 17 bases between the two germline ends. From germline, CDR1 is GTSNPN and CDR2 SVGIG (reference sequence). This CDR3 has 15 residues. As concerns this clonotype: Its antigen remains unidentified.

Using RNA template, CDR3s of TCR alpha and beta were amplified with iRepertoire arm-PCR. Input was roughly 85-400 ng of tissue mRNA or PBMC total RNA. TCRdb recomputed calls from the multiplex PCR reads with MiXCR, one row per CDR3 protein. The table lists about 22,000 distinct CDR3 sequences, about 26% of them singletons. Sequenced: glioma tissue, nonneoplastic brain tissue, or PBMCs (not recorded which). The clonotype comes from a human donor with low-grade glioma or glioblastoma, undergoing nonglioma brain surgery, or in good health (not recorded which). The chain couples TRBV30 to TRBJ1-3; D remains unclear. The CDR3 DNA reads TGTGCCTGGAGTGTATGGGTGGGGTCGGGAGACACCATATATTTT. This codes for CAWSVWVGSGDTIYF.